This T cell receptor (beta chain) is from a study of T cell responses to AZD1222 COVID-19 vaccine. Overall study findings and caveats: The donor cohort was predominantly white British with a female majority, and clonal diversity may have been underestimated. Unmutated variant regions reportedly attract nearly half of all spike-specific TCRs.

The CDR3 extends over 15 amino acids. The V gene end was trimmed by 2 bases and the J gene end by 5 bases; junction bases not matched to a gene: 4. In germline, CDR1 is SGHTA, CDR2 FQGNSA. Produced via immunoSEQ multiplex PCR; TCRdb's table is partial and in-frame only. The sample records 120,000 or so clones, 90% being singletons. Points on this clone: Its antigen is unknown.

This sequence joins TRBV7-2 and TRBJ1-5; TRBD1 agrees at 9 bases. The source was peripheral blood, collected on day 0 of MenACWY control vaccination. The source of this sequence is an adult in good health. The CDR3 is CASSLTGGLYQPQHF. The CDR3 region has the DNA TGTGCCAGCAGCTTAACAGGGGGCCTCTATCAGCCCCAGCATTTT.